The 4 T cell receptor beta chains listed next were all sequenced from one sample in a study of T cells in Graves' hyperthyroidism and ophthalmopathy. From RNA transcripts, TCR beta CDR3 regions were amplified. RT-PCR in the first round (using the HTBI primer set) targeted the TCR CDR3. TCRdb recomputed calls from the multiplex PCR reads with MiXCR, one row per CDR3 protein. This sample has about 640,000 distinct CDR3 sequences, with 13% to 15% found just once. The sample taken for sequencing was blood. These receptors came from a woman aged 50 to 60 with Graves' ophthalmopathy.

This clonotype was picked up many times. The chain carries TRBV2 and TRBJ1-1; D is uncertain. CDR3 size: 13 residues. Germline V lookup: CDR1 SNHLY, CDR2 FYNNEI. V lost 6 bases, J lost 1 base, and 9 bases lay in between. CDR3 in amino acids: CASRDDPNTEAFF. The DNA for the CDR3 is TGTGCCAGCAGAGATGACCCGAACACTGAAGCTTTCTTT.

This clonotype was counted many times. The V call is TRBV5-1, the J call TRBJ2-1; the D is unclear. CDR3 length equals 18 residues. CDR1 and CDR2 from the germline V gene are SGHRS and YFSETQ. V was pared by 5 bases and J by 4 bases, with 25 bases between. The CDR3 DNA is TGCGCCAGCAGGTCGTCTTTCTCCGGGTCCCCCCAGTACAATGAGCAGTTCTTC. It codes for CASRSSFSGSPQYNEQFF. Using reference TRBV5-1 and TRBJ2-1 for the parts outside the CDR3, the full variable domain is KAGVTQTPRYLIKTRGQQVTLSCSPISGHRSVSWYQQTPGQGLQFLFEYFSETQRNKGNFPGRFSGRQFSNSRSEMNVSTLELGDSALYLCASRSSFSGSPQYNEQFFGPGTRLTVL.

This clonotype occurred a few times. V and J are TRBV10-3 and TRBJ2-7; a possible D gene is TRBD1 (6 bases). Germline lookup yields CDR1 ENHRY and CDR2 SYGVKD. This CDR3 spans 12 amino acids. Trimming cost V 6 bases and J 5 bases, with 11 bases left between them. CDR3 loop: CAISGQPHEQYF. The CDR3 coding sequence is TGTGCCATCAGCGGACAGCCCCACGAGCAGTACTTC.

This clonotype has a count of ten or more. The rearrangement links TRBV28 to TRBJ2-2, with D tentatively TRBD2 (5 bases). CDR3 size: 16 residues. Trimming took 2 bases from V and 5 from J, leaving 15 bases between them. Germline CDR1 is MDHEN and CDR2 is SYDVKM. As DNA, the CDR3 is TGTGCCAGCAGTTTAAACTTAGGACTCCGGACCGGGGAGCTGTTTTTT. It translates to CASSLNLGLRTGELFF.